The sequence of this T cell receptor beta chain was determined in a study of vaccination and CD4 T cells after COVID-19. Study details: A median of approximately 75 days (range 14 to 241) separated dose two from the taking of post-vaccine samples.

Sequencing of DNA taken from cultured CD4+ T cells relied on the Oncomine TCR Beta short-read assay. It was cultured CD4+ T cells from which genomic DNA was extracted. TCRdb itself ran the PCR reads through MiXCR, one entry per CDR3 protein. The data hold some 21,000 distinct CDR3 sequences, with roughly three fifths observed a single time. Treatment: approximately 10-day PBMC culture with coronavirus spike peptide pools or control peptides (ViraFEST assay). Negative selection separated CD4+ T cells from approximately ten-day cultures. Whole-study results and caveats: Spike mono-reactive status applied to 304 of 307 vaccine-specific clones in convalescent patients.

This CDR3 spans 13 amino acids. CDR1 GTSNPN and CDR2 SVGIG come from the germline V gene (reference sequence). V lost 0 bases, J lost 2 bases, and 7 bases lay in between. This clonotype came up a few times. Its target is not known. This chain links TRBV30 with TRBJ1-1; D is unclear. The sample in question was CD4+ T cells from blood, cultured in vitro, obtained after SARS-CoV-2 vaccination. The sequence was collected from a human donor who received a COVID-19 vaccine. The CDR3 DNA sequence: TGTGCCTGGAGTGTTATTATAAACACTGAAGCTTTCTTT. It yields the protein CAWSVIINTEAFF.